A single sample is the source of the 2 T cell receptor beta chains below, sequenced in a study of shared clonotypes between healthy human individuals. Libraries were prepared by immunoSEQ multiplex PCR; TCRdb keeps only in-frame clonotypes and omits some of them. The sample holds about 1.5 million clones, around 97% seen once. Source material: naive CD4+ T cells sorted from blood. Subset given: CD45RA+ positively selected. The receptors stem from a man under 40 in good health.

V is TRBV5-1 and J is TRBJ2-1; possible D gene TRBD1, 5 bases. The CDR3 extends over 13 amino acids. The V gene's germline CDR1 is SGHRS and CDR2 YFSETQ. V was clipped by 2 bases and J by 6 bases, with 9 bases between them. DNA of the CDR3: TGCGCCAGCAGCTTACAGGCAACCAATGAGCAGTTCTTC. It encodes CASSLQATNEQFF.

Details on this clone: Given a much more abundant clone one base away, this may be a read error. This specimen includes other DNA sequences encoding the same CDR3. The genes are TRBV6-1 and TRBJ2-7; D unresolved. Germline assignment: CDR1 MNHNS and CDR2 SASEGT. Trimming shortened V by 5 bases and J by 3 bases, and 2 bases separated the two germline ends. This CDR3 has 10 amino acids. The CDR3 region is CASSHYEQYF. The CDR3 coding sequence is TGTGCCAGCAGTCACTACGAGCAGTACTTC.